A selection of T cell receptor beta chains follows, all from one sample in a study of blood T cell repertoires in COVID-19. The repertoire was sequenced with immunoSEQ multiplex PCR; TCRdb's copy has only in-frame clones and lacks some. The sample holds some 85,000 clones; 78% are singletons and the top ten take less than 7%. Sequences were obtained from peripheral blood. These receptors came from a man aged 65-85 years with COVID-19, enrolled during active disease. Both conserved end residues are part of each CDR3.

>TRBV5-1|TRBJ2-3
CASSSGRPTDTQYF
>TRBV10-2|TRBJ1-6
CASSDSGSPLHF
>TRBV4-3|TRBJ2-7
CASSQVLAGGPYEQYF
>TRBV7-9|TRBJ1-4
CASSPGAGKSFQNEKLFF
>TRBV2|TRBJ1-1
CASSDRVATEAFF
>TRBV30|TRBJ2-7
CAWSVRSSGHVF
>TRBV5-1|TRBJ1-1
CASSLIGGGATEAFF
>TRBV9|TRBJ1-2
CASSVAPTAQYGYTF
>TRBV19|TRBJ1-2
CASSIGGFGYTF
>TRBV19|TRBJ1-4
CASSIGWQNPNEKLFF
>TRBV9|TRBJ1-1
CASSVAPGNTEAFF
>TRBV19|TRBJ1-5
CASSGDRGRSNQPQHF
>TRBV6-1|TRBJ1-5
CASSEARRDNQPQHF
>TRBV9|TRBJ2-5
CASSGGSLTQYF
>TRBV11-2|TRBJ1-4
CASSLGAGDNEKLFF
>TRBV10-3|TRBJ1-6
CAIKAAGVNSPLHF
>TRBV4-2|TRBJ2-3
CASSHRLDTDTQYF
>TRBV27|TRBJ1-1
CASTRGGRNTEAFF
>TRBV28|TRBJ2-1
CASETSGRYNEQFF
>TRBV27|TRBJ1-1
CASSLSPGQTFMNTEAFF
>TRBV9|TRBJ2-3
CASSAERTSTDTQYF
>TRBV6-5|TRBJ2-2
CASSYSVTGELFF
>TRBV9|TRBJ2-1
CASSVGGGPLFF
>TRBV6-5|TRBJ1-4
CASSYGPATNEKLFF
>TRBV30|TRBJ1-6
CAWSFGNSPLHF
>TRBV6-2/TRBV6-3|TRBJ2-7
CASSYRRQGSSEQYF
>TRBV4-2|TRBJ2-2
CASSQEAGWNTGELFF
>TRBV5-1|TRBJ2-3
CASSPGVSGVTQYF
>TRBV5-5|TRBJ1-4
CASSAGQGIVEKLFF
>TRBV7-2|TRBJ1-2
CASSFRDTFGRGYTF
>TRBV19|TRBJ1-1
CASRPGGSGTEAFF
>TRBV10-3|TRBJ2-7
CAIRGQTSGSEQYF
>TRBV19|TRBJ1-5
CASSIRTTGMGNQPQHF
>TRBV7-2|TRBJ2-5
CASSPGTSDQETQYF
>TRBV28|TRBJ2-7
CASSLGGPLGEQYF
>TRBV14|TRBJ1-6
CASSLAQGSYNSPLHF
>TRBV30|TRBJ1-2
CAWIRKGSVGYTF
>TRBV7-2|TRBJ1-2
CASSADRNYGYTF
>TRBV10-3|TRBJ1-2
CAISDSGYGYTF
>TRBV2|TRBJ1-2
CASRRQDGNYGYTF
>TRBV5-8|TRBJ1-1
CASNRDRADTEAFF
>TRBV9|TRBJ1-6
CASSVQGARNSPLHF
>TRBV5-1|TRBJ1-6
CASSPGTANSPLHF
>TRBV5-1|TRBJ2-5
CASSPGTDQETQYF
>TRBV6-6|TRBJ1-1
CASSPGRVGTEAFF
>TRBV7-2|TRBJ2-2
CASSTRDSPPGELFF
>TRBV7-2|TRBJ2-4
CASSGARNIQYF
>TRBV15|TRBJ2-7
CATSRELTSGRVEQYF
>TRBV6-5|TRBJ2-7
CASSFDQGQIYEQYF
>TRBV6-5|TRBJ1-2
CAGRLYRTGNYGYTF
>TRBV5-1|TRBJ1-3
CASSTGQGGPSSGNTIYF
>TRBV6-2/TRBV6-3|TRBJ2-3
CASSYLIPTDTQYF
>TRBV2|TRBJ1-4
CASSDLTGFREKLFF
>TRBV6-5|TRBJ1-4
CASSYQGQNNEKLFF
>TRBV27|TRBJ1-1
CASSLGVRIAEAFF
>TRBV11-2|TRBJ2-5
CASSPQTVQETQYF
>TRBV18|TRBJ1-1
CASSVSGQGLNTEAFF
>TRBV4-1|TRBJ1-1
CASSQVRSEAFF